A single sample is the source of the 20 T cell receptor beta chains below, sequenced in a study of T cell changes during pregnancy in multiple sclerosis. The repertoire was sequenced with immunoSEQ multiplex PCR; TCRdb's copy has only in-frame clones and lacks some. The sample shows approximately 94,000 clones, over 80% of them seen only once. The input for sequencing was peripheral blood, taken after pregnancy. Receptors originate from a female donor with multiple sclerosis, enrolled in a pregnancy study.

The V call is TRBV7-2, the J call TRBJ2-7; 9 bases are shared with TRBD2. J lost 1 base, V lost 4 bases, and 5 bases had no gene match. Germline V gene sequence: CDR1 SGHTA, CDR2 FQGNSA. The CDR3 is 15 residues long. The CDR3 here is CASSYTSGRSYEQYF. The CDR3 bases are TGTGCCAGCAGCTACACGAGCGGGAGGTCCTACGAGCAGTACTTC. The full variable domain, completed using reference TRBV7-2 and TRBJ2-7, is GAGVSQSPSNKVTEKGKDVELRCDPISGHTALYWYRQSLGQGLEFLIYFQGNSAPDKSGLPSDRFSAERTGGSVSTLTIQRTQQEDSAVYLCASSYTSGRSYEQYFGPGTRLTVT.

CDR3 residues: CASTRAGGDYGYTF. The CDR3 nucleotides read TGTGCCAGCACCCGCGCAGGGGGCGACTATGGCTACACCTTC. This chain uses TRBV25-1 with TRBJ1-2, with 8 nucleotides matching TRBD1. Germline lookup yields CDR1 MGHDK and CDR2 SYGVNS. This CDR3 comprises 14 residues. Trimming took 7 bases from V and 3 from J; bases not matched to a gene: 7.

The J gene is TRBJ2-3, the V gene TRBV10-1, with TRBD2 as a possible D gene (5 bases). CDR3 size: 17 residues. The germline gives CDR1 WNHNN, CDR2 SYGVQD (reference sequence). V was pared by 3 bases and J by 4 bases, with 20 bases between. CDR3 residues: CASSERLGGLRADTQYF. The CDR3 region has the DNA TGCGCCAGCAGTGAAAGGCTCGGCGGGCTCAGAGCAGATACGCAGTATTTT.

The V and J genes are TRBV4-1 and TRBJ1-2, with D unresolved. This CDR3 has 12 amino acids. V was cut by 3 bases and J by 2 bases, with 4 bases left in between. Germline V gene lookup returns CDR1 MGHRA and CDR2 YSYEKL. The CDR3 coding sequence is TGCGCCAGCAGCCACGGGAACTATGGCTACACCTTC. Its protein is CASSHGNYGYTF.

This chain links TRBV11-2 with TRBJ2-7; 7 bases are a match to TRBD2. This CDR3 has 14 residues. Germline values: CDR1 SGHAT, CDR2 FQNNGV. V dropped 5 bases and J dropped 5; count of bases not matched to a gene: 9. DNA of the CDR3: TGTGCCAGCAGCCCTCCCTGGGGGGGTCACGAGCAGTACTTC. It codes for CASSPPWGGHEQYF.

The chain combines TRBV15 with TRBJ1-6; TRBD1 matches at 8 bases. The V segment lost 0 bases and the J segment 4 bases; nucleotides outside the gene matches: 8. This CDR3 is built from 18 residues. From germline, CDR1 is LNHNV and CDR2 YYDKDF (reference sequence). CDR3 nucleotide sequence: TGTGCCACCAGCAGAGATCGGGGGCAGGGGGCTTATAATTCACCCCTCCACTTT. It yields the protein CATSRDRGQGAYNSPLHF.

The CDR3 bases are TGTGCCAGCAGCTTAGTGTTGAAGGGGCCTAGCGGGGGGAGGGTTGGCTACAATGAGCAGTTCTTC. It is translated as CASSLVLKGPSGGRVGYNEQFF. The gene calls are TRBV7-6 and TRBJ2-1, with TRBD2 matching 11 bases. J was trimmed by 3 bases and V by 1 base; bases with no gene match: 20. Looked up from germline, CDR1 is SGHVS and CDR2 is FNYEAQ. The CDR3 totals 22 residues. Filled out from reference TRBV7-6 and TRBJ2-1, the complete variable domain reads GAGVSQSPRYKVTKRGQDVALRCDPISGHVSLYWYRQALGQGPEFLTYFNYEAQQDKSGLPNDRFSAERPEGSISTLTIQRTEQRDSAMYRCASSLVLKGPSGGRVGYNEQFFGPGTRLTVL.

This chain connects TRBV7-9 to TRBJ2-7, with 8 nucleotides matching TRBD2. This CDR3 comprises 15 residues. CDR1 is SEHNR, CDR2 FQNEAQ, per germline (reference sequence). The trim removed 8 bases at V and 0 bases at J, leaving 9 bases unmatched. The CDR3 reads CASPPGGADSYEQYF. The CDR3 nucleotides read TGTGCCAGCCCTCCGGGGGGGGCGGACTCCTACGAGCAGTACTTC.

This clone was seen only a few times. This sequence joins TRBV29-1 and TRBJ1-1, with TRBD1 as a possible D gene (5 bases). Germline loops: CDR1 SQVTM, CDR2 ANQGSEA. Deletions cut 4 bases from V and 7 bases from J, with 22 bases between. The CDR3 totals 15 residues. CDR3 protein: CSVVFGPRVGDEAFF. The CDR3 DNA follows: TGCAGCGTTGTGTTCGGGCCACGTGTAGGGGATGAAGCTTTCTTT.

This clone came up a few times. The chain recombines TRBV25-1 with TRBJ1-2, with 7 bases that match TRBD1. Trimming at V came to 4 bases and at J to 7 bases, leaving 9 bases not matched to a gene. The CDR3 covers 14 residues. CDR1 and CDR2 (germline): MGHDK, SYGVNS. The DNA for the CDR3 is TGTGCCAGCAGTGTCACAGGGGTCCGGGGTGGCTACACCTTC. Translating it yields CASSVTGVRGGYTF.

V gene TRBV18 combines with J gene TRBJ1-1; perhaps TRBD1 as D (6 bases). Germline V gene sequence: CDR1 KGHSH, CDR2 LQKENI. Trimming stripped 5 bases from V and 7 bases from J, with 11 bases between. The CDR3 is made up of 12 amino acids. Written as DNA, the CDR3 is TGTGCCAGCTCAGGGGGCGACTATGAAGCTTTCTTT. It yields the protein CASSGGDYEAFF.

This chain uses TRBV19 with TRBJ2-3; 15 nucleotides match TRBD2. The CDR3 is 15 amino acids. Germline V gene data show CDR1 as LNHDA and CDR2 as SQIVND (reference sequence). V was clipped by 9 bases and J by 5 bases; unmatched bases: 6. CDR3: CASSGLAGGVDTQYF. The CDR3 DNA reads TGTGCCAGCAGTGGACTAGCGGGGGGGGTAGATACGCAGTATTTT.

The V and J genes are TRBV18 and TRBJ1-2; D not certain. CDR1 and CDR2 from the germline V gene are KGHSH and LQKENI. This CDR3 spans 14 amino acids. V was cut by 3 bases and J by 4 bases, with 12 bases left in between. This CDR3 reads CASSPSGESYGYTF. The CDR3 region has the DNA TGTGCCAGCTCACCGTCAGGTGAAAGCTATGGCTACACCTTC.

The chain has TRBV27 and TRBJ2-7; D perhaps matches TRBD1 (6 bases). Germline CDR1 MNHEY, CDR2 SMNVEV (reference sequence). There are 14 residues in the CDR3. Trimming left V 7 bases short and J 2 bases short, with 15 bases between. CDR3 sequence reads: CASTLGGTTYEQYF. The CDR3 DNA follows: TGTGCCAGCACCCTTGGGGGCACCACCTACGAGCAGTACTTC.

In its sample, this clone was seen once. The V and J genes are TRBV18 and TRBJ2-3; 8 bases fit TRBD1. Germline V gene data show CDR1 as KGHSH and CDR2 as LQKENI. The CDR3 runs to 13 residues. After removal of 8 bases from V and 3 bases from J, the junction contained 4 bases not matched to a gene. The CDR3 coding sequence is TGTGCCAGCGTAGGACAGGGAACAGATACGCAGTATTTT. Protein product: CASVGQGTDTQYF.

V is TRBV28 and J is TRBJ1-2, with 7 bases that match TRBD1. There are 13 residues in the CDR3. Germline CDR1 MDHEN, CDR2 SYDVKM. V was clipped by 6 bases and J by 6 bases; unmatched bases: 7. The DNA of the CDR3 is TGTGCCAGCAGAAAAGCCGGGACAGATGGCTACACCTTC. Residues: CASRKAGTDGYTF.

The chain combines TRBV6-4 with TRBJ2-1; 11 nucleotides line up with TRBD2. CDR3 length equals 14 residues. The V and J ends lost 4 bases and 4 bases, in that order; junction bases with no gene match: 0. Germline V gene sequence: CDR1 MRHNA, CDR2 SNTAGT. CDR3 amino acids: CASSVAGGYNEQFF. The CDR3 DNA reads as TGTGCCAGCAGTGTAGCGGGAGGGTACAATGAGCAGTTCTTC.

The V call is TRBV7-9, the J call TRBJ2-3; TRBD2 aligns across 9 bases. The CDR3 loop spans 16 amino acids. Looked up from germline, CDR1 is SEHNR and CDR2 is FQNEAQ (reference sequence). J gave up 1 base and V 7 bases, and 9 bases lay outside the gene matches. The chain's CDR3 is CASTDGASGGTDTQYF. CDR3 DNA: TGTGCCAGCACCGATGGAGCTAGCGGGGGCACAGATACGCAGTATTTT.

This chain joins TRBV10-3 and TRBJ2-1; 9 bases are a match to TRBD2. J gave up 9 bases and V 4 bases, and 4 bases lay outside the gene matches. The V gene's germline CDR1 is ENHRY and CDR2 SYGVKD. The CDR3 runs 13 residues. The CDR3 DNA is TGTGCCATCAGTGGGACTAGCGAGGGTGAGCAGTTCTTC. Translating it yields CAISGTSEGEQFF.

The gene calls are TRBV28 and TRBJ1-1; TRBD1 matches 7 bases. This CDR3 is 12 amino acids long. Germline trimming cut 3 bases from V and 10 bases from J; bases unmatched to any gene: 5. Germline V gene lookup returns CDR1 MDHEN and CDR2 SYDVKM. In nucleotides, the CDR3 is TGTGCCAGCAGTTTCCGTCAGGGGGGAGCTTTCTTT. The encoded protein is CASSFRQGGAFF.